Many counts were recorded for the clone carrying this TCR beta chain. The antigen remains undetermined. This record comes from a study of T-cell memory formation after mild COVID-19. The authors produced TCR alpha and TCR beta cDNA libraries with sample barcodes and UMIs by 5'RACE using constant-segment primers. Using its own MiXCR run on the 5' RACE reads, TCRdb lists one record per CDR3 protein. The repertoire consists of 110,000 or so distinct CDR3 sequences, with about a fifth occurring once and the leading ten covering roughly two fifths. Regarding the study as a whole: Shrinking CD4+ clones resided mostly in CM and EM, and CD8+ ones in EMRA. While clones contracting from day 15 to 85 were balanced between CD4 and CD8, later expanders leaned CD4+.

The source of this sequence is a man between 18 and 35 years old who had mild COVID-19 (a few samples of this study predate the infection). Cell type and time point are not known. Sequences were obtained from PBMCs or a T cell subset sorted from them (not recorded which).

The DNA of the CDR3 is TGTGCCAGCAGTTGGGAGGGGAGCCAGCCCCAGCATTTT. This encodes CASSWEGSQPQHF. The chain recombines TRBV6-2 or TRBV6-3 with TRBJ1-5, with D possibly being TRBD1 (5 bases). The CDR3 sequence is 13 residues long. CDR1 MNHEY and CDR2 SVGEGT come from the germline V gene. Trimming took off 4 bases at V and 7 bases at J, with 11 bases between the two ends.